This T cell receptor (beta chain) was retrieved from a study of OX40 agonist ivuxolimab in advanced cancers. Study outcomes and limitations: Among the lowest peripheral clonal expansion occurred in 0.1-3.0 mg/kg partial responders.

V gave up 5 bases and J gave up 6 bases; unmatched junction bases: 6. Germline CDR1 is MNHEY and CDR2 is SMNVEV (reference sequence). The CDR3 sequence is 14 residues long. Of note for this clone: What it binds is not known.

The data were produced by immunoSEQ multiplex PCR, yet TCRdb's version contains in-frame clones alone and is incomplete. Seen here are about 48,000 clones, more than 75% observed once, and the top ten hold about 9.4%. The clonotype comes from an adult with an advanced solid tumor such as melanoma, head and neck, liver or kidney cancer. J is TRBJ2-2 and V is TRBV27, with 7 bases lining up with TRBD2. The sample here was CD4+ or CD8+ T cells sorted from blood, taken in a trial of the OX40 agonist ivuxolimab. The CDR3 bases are TGTGCCAGCAGTCTCGGGGGGAGGTCCGGGGAGCTGTTTTTT. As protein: CASSLGGRSGELFF.